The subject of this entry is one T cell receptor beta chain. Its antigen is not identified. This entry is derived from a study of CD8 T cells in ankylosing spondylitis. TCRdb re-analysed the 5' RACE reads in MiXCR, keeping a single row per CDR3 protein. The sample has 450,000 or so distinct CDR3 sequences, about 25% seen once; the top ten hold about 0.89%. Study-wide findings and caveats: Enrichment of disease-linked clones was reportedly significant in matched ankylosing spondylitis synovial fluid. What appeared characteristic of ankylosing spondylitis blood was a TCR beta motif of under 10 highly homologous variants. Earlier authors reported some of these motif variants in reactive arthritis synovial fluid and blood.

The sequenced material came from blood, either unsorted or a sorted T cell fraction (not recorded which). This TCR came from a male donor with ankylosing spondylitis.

The CDR3 DNA reads as TGTGCCAGCAGCCAAGTGGCTGAGCAGTTCTTC. It specifies CASSQVAEQFF. This sequence joins TRBV3-1 and TRBJ2-1, with D uncertain. CDR1 and CDR2 (germline): LGHDT, YNNKEL (reference sequence). V was shortened by 1 base and J by 9 bases, with 4 bases between the two germline ends. The CDR3 runs 11 residues.